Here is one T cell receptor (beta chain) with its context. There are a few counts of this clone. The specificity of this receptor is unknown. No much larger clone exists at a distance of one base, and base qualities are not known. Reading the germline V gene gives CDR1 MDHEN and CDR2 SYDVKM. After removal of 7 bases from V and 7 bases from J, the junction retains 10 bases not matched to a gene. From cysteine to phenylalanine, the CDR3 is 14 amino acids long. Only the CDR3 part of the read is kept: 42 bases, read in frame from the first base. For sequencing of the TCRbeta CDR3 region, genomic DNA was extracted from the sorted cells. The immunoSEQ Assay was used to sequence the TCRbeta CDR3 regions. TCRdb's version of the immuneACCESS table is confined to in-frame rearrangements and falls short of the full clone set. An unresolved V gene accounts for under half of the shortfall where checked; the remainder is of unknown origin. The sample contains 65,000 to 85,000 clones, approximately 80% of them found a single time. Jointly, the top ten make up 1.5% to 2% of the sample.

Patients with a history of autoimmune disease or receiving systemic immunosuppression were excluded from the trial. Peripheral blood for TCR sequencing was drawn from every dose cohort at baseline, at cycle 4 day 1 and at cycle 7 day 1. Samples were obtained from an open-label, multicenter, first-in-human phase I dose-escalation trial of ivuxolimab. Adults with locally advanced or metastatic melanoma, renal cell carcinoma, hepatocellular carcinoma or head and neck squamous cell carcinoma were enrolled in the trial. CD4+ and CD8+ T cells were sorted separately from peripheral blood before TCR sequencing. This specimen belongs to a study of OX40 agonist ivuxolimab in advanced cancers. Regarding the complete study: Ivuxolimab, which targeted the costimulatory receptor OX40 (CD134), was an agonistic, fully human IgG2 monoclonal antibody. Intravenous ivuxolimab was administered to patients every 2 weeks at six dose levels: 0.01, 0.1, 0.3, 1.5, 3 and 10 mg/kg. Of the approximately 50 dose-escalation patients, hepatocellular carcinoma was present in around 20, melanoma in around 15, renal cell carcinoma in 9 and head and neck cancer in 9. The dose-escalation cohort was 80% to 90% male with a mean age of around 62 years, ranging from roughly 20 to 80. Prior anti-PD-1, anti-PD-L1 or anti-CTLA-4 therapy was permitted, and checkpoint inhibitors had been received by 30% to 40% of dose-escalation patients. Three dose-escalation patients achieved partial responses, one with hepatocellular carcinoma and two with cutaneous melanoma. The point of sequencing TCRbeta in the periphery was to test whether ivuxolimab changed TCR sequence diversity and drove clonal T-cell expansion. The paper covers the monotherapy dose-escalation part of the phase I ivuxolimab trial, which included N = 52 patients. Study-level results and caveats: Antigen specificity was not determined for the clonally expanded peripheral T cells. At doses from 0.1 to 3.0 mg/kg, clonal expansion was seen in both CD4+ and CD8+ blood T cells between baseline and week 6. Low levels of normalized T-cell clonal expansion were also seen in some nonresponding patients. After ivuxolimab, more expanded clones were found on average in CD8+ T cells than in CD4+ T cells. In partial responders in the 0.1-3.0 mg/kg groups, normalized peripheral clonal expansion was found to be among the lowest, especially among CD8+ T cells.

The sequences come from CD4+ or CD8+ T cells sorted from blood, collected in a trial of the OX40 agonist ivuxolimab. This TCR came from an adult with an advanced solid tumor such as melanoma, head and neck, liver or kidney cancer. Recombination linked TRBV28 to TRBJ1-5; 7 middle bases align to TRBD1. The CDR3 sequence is CASTAGGGWQPQHF. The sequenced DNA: TGTGCCAGCACCGCGGGAGGGGGCTGGCAGCCCCAGCATTTT.